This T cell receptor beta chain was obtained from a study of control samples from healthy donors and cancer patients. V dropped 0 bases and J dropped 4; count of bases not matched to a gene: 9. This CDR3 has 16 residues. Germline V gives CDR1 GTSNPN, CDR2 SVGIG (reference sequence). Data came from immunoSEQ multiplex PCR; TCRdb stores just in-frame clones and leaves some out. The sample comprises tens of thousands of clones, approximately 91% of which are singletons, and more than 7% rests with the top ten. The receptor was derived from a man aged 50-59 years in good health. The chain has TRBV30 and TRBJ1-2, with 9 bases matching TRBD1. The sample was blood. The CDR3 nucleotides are TGTGCCTGGAGTGTACGGAACAGGGGGCGCGGCTATGGCTACACCTTC. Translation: CAWSVRNRGRGYGYTF.